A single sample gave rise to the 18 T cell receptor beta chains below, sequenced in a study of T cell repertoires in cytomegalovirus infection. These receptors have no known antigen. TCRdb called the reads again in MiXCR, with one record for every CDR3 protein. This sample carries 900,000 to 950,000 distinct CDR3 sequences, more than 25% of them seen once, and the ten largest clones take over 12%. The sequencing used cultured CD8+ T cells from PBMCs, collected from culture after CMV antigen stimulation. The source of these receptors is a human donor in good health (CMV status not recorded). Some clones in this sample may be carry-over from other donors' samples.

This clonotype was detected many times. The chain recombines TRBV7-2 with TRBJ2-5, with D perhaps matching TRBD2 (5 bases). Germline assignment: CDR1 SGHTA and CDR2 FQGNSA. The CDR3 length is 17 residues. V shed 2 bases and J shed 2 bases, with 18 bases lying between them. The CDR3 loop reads CASSLSSGTLWQETQYF. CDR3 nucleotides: TGTGCCAGCAGCTTAAGTTCGGGAACCCTTTGGCAAGAGACCCAGTACTTC.

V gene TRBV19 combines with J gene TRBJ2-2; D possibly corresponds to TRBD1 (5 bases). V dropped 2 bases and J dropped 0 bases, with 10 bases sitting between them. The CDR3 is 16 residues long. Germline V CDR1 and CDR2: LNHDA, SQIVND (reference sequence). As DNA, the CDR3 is TGTGCCAGTAGTATATCAGGGTTCTCGAACACCGGGGAGCTGTTTTTT. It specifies CASSISGFSNTGELFF.

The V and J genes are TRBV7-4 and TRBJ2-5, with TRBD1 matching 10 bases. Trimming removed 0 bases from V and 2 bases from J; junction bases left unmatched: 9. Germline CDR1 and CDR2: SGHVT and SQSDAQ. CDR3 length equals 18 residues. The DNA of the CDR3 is TGTGCCAGCAGCTTAGCGGGCGTGGACAGGGGGGCACAAGAGACCCAGTACTTC. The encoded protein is CASSLAGVDRGAQETQYF.

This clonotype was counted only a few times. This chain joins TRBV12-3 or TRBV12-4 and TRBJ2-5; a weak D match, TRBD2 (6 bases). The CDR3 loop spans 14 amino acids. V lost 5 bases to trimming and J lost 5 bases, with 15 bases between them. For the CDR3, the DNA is TGTGCCAGCAGTCGTGGGCGGGGCGAGGAGACCCAGTACTTC. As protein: CASSRGRGEETQYF.

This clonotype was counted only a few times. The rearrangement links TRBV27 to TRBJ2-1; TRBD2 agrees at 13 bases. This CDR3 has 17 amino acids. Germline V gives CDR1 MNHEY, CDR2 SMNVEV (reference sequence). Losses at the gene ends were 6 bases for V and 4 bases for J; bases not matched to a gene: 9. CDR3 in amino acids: CASRGTSGALLYNEQFF. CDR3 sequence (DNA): TGTGCCAGCAGGGGGACTAGCGGGGCCTTACTGTACAATGAGCAGTTCTTC.

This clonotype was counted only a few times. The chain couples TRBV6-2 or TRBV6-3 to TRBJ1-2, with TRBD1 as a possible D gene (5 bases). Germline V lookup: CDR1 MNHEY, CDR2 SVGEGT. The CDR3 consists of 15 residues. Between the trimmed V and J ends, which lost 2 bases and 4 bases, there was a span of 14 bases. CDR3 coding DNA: TGTGCCAGCAGTTACCTCCGGGACGTACCCTATGGCTACACCTTC. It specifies CASSYLRDVPYGYTF.

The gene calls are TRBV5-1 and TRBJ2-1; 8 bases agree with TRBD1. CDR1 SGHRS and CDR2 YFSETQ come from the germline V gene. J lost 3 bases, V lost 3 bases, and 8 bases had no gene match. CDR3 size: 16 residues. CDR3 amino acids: CASSWTGSPYYNEQFF. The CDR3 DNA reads TGCGCCAGCAGCTGGACAGGGAGTCCCTACTACAATGAGCAGTTCTTC.

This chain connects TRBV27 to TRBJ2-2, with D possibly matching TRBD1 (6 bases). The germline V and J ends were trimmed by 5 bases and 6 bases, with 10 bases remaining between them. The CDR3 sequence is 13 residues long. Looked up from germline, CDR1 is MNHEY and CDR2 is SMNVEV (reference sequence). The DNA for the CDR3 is TGTGCCAGCAGTCCGGACAGTCCCGGGGAGCTGTTTTTT. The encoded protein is CASSPDSPGELFF.

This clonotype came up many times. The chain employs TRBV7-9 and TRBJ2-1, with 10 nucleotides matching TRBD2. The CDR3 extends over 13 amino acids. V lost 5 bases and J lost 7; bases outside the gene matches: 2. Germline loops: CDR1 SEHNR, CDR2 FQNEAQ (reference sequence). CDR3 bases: TGTGCCAGCAGCGTTAGCGGGGGGAATGAGCAGTTCTTC. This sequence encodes CASSVSGGNEQFF.

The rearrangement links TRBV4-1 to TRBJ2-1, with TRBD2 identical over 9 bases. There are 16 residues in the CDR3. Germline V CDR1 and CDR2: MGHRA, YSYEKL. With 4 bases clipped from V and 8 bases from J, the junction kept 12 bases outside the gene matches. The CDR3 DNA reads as TGCGCCAGCAGCCCACGGCTAGGCGGGGGGGCCTATGAGCAGTTCTTC. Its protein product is CASSPRLGGGAYEQFF.

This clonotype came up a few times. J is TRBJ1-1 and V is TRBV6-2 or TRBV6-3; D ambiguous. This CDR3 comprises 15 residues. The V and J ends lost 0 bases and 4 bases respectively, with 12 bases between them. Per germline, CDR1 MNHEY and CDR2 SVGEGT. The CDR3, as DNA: TGTGCCAGCAGTTACTCGGCAGACGAGGGCACTGAAGCTTTCTTT. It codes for CASSYSADEGTEAFF.

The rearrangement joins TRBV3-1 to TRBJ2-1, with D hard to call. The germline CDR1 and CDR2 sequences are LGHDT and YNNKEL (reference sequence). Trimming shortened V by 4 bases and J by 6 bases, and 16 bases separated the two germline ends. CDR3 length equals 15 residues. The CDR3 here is CASSRSLSLGNEQFF. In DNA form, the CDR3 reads TGTGCCAGCAGCCGAAGCTTATCTTTAGGCAATGAGCAGTTCTTC.

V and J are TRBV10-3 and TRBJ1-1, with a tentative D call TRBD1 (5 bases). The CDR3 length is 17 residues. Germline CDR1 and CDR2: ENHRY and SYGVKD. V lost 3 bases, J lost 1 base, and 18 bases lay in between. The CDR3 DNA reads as TGTGCCATCAGTGAACGGAGGGCAGGGCAAGCGAACACTGAAGCTTTCTTT. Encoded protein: CAISERRAGQANTEAFF.

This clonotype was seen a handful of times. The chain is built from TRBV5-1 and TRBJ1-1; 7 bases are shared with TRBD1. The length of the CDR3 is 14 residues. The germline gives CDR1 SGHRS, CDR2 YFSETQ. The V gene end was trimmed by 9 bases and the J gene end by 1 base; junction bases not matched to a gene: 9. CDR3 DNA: TGCGCCACCTCAGGGGGAAGCTCGAACACTGAAGCTTTCTTT. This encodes CATSGGSSNTEAFF. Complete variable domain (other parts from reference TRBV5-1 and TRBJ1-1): KAGVTQTPRYLIKTRGQQVTLSCSPISGHRSVSWYQQTPGQGLQFLFEYFSETQRNKGNFPGRFSGRQFSNSRSEMNVSTLELGDSALYLCATSGGSSNTEAFFGQGTRLTVV.

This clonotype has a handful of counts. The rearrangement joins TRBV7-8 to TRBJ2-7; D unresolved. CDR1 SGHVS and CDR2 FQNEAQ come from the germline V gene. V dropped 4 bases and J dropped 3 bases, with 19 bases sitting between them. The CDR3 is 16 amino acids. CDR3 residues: CASSSNQAYSYYEQYV. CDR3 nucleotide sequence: TGTGCCAGCAGCTCTAACCAGGCTTACAGTTACTACGAGCAGTACGTC.

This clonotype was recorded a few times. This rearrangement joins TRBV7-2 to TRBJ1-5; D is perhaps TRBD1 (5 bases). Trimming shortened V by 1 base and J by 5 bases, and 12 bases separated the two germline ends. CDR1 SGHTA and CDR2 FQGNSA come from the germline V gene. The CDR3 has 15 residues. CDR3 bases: TGTGCCAGCAGCTTAGTAGCCAGGGCGGATCAGCCCCAGCATTTT. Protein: CASSLVARADQPQHF.

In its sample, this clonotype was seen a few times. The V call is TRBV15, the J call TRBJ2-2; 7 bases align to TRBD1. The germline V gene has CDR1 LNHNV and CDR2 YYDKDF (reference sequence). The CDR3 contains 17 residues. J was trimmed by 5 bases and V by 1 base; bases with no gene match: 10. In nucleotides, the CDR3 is TGTGCCACCAGCAGAGCTAAAGGGGGCAGTGGGACCGGGGAGCTGTTTTTT. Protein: CATSRAKGGSGTGELFF.

CDR3 bases: TGTGCCAGCAGTCCCCATGGACAGGGGGCTTACGAGCAGTACGTC. Translating gives CASSPHGQGAYEQYV. V and J are TRBV27 and TRBJ2-7; 11 bases are shared with TRBD1. Losses at the gene ends were 5 bases for V and 4 bases for J; bases not matched to a gene: 7. Germline assignment: CDR1 MNHEY and CDR2 SMNVEV (reference sequence). There are 15 residues in the CDR3.